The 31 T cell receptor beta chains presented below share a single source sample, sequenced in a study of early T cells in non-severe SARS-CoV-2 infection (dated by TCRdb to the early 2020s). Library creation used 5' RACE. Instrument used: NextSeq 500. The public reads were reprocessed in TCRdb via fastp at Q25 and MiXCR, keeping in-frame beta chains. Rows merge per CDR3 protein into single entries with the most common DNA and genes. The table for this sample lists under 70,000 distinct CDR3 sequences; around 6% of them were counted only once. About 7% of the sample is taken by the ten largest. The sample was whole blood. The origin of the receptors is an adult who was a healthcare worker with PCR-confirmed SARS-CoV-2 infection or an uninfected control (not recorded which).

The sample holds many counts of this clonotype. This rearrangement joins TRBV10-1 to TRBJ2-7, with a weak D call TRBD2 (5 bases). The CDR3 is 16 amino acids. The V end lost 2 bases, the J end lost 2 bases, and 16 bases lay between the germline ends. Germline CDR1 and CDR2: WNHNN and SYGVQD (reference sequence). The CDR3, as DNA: TGCGCCAGCAGTGAGCCCCAGCGGATTTTTGCCTACGAGCAGTACTTC. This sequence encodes CASSEPQRIFAYEQYF.

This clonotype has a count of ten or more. In nucleotides, the CDR3 is TGTGCCAGCAGCCACTACCTATCCCAGAGTTCCTTCTATGGCTACACCTTC. Its protein product is CASSHYLSQSSFYGYTF. The chain has TRBV3-1 and TRBJ1-2; D is ambiguous. This CDR3 has 17 residues. Germline V gives CDR1 LGHDT, CDR2 YNNKEL (reference sequence). V lost 3 bases to trimming and J lost 4 bases, with 21 bases between them.

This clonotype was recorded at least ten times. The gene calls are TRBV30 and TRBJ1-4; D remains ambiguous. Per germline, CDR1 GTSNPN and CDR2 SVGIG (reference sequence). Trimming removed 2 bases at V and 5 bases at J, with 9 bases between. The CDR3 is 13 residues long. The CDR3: CAWSLRRNEKLFF. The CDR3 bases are TGTGCCTGGAGTTTGAGGAGAAATGAAAAACTGTTTTTT.

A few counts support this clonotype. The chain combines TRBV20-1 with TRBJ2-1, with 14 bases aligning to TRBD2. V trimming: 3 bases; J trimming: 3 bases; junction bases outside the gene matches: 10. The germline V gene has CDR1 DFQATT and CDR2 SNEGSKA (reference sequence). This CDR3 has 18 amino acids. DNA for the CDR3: TGCAGTGCTAGTGGGGCAGGGACTAGCGGGGGTTACTACAATGAGCAGTTCTTC. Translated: CSASGAGTSGGYYNEQFF.

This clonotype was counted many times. CDR3 region: CASSIDTAHTYNEQFF. The CDR3 nucleotides are TGTGCCAGTAGTATAGACACCGCCCACACCTACAATGAGCAGTTCTTC. The V call is TRBV19, the J call TRBJ2-1, with no clear D. Germline V gene sequence: CDR1 LNHDA, CDR2 SQIVND (reference sequence). V dropped 0 bases and J dropped 2 bases, with 11 bases sitting between them. CDR3 length equals 16 residues.

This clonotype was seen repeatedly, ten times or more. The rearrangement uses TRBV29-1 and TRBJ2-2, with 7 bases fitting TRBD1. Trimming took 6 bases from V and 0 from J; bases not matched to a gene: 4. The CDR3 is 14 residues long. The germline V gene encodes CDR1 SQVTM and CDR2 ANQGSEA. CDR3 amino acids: CSVSDRTNTGELFF. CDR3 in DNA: TGCAGCGTCTCGGACAGGACGAACACCGGGGAGCTGTTTTTT.

The CDR3 coding sequence is TGTGCCAGCAGTTATCTTGTGGCGGGACAGGGTTTTGCGACCCTCCACTTT. This gives the protein CASSYLVAGQGFATLHF. This sequence joins TRBV6-5 and TRBJ1-6, with TRBD1 matching over 9 bases. Germline V gene sequence: CDR1 MNHEY, CDR2 SVGAGI. The CDR3 consists of 17 residues. V lost 3 bases, J lost 14 bases, and 17 bases stayed unmatched.

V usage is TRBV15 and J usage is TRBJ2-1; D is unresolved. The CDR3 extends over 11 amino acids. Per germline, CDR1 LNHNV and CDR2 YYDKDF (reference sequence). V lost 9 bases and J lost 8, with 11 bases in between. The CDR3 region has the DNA TGTGCCACGTCGGGTGTCTATGAGCAGTTCTTC. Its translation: CATSGVYEQFF.

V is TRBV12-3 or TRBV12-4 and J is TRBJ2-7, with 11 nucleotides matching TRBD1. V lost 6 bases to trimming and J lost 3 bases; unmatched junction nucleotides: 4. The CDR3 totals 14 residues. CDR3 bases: TGTGCCAGCAGCAGGACAGGGGGCAACTACGAGCAGTACTTC. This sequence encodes CASSRTGGNYEQYF.

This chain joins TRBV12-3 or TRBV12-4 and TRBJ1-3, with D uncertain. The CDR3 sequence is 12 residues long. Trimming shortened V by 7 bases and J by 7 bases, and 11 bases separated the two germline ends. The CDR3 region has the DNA TGTGCCAGCAACGGCGTCGCGAACACCATATATTTT. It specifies CASNGVANTIYF.

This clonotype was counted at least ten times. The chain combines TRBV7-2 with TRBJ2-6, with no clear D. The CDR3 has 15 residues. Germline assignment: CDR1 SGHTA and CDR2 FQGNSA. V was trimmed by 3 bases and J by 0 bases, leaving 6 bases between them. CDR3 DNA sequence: TGTGCCAGCAGCTTTGAAAGCTCTGGGGCCAACGTCCTGACTTTC. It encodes CASSFESSGANVLTF.

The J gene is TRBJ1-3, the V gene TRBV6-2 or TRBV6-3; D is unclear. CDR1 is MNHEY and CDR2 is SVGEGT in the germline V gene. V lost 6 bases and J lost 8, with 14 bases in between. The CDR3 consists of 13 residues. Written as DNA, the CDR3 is TGTGCCAGCAGACGCGACACGGTGGACACCATATATTTT. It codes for CASRRDTVDTIYF.

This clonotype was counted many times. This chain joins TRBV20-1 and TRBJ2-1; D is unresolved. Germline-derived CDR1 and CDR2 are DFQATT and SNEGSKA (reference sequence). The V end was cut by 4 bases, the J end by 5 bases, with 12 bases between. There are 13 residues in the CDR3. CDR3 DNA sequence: TGCAGTGCTACCAGCAATCGGGACAATGAGCAGTTCTTC. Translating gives CSATSNRDNEQFF.

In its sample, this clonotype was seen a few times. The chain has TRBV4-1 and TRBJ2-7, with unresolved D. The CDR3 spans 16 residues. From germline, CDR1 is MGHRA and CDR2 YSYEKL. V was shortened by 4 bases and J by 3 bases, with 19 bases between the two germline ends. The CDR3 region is CASSPHAGASSYEQYF. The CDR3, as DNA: TGCGCCAGCAGCCCCCATGCTGGAGCCAGTAGCTACGAGCAGTACTTC.

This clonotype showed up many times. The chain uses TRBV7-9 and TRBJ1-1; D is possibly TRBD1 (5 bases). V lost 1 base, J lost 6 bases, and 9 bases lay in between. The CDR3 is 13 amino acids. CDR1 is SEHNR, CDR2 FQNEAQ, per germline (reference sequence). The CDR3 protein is CASSLGQFAEAFF. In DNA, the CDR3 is TGTGCCAGCAGCTTAGGACAGTTCGCTGAAGCTTTCTTT.

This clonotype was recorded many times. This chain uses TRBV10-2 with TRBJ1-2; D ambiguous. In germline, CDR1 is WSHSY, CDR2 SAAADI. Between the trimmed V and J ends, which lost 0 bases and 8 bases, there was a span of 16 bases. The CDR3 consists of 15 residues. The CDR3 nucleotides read TGCGCCAGCAGTGAGTCACCCAACTCCGGGTGGGGCTACACCTTC. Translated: CASSESPNSGWGYTF.

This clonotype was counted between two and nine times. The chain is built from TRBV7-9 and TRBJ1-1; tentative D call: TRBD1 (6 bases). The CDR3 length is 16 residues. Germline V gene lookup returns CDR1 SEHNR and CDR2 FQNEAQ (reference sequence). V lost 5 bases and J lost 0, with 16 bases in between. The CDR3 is CASSPYRTELNTEAFF. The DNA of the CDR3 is TGTGCCAGCAGCCCTTACCGGACAGAATTGAACACTGAAGCTTTCTTT. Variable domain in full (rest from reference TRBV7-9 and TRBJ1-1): DTGVSQNPRHKITKRGQNVTFRCDPISEHNRLYWYRQTLGQGPEFLTYFQNEAQLEKSRLLSDRFSAERPKGSFSTLEIQRTEQGDSAMYLCASSPYRTELNTEAFFGQGTRLTVV.

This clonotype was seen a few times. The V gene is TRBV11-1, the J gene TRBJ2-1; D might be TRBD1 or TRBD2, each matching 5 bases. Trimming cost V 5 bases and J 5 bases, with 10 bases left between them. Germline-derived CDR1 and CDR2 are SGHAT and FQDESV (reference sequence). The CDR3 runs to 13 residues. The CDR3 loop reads CASSKGPDNEQFF. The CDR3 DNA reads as TGTGCCAGCAGCAAGGGACCCGACAATGAGCAGTTCTTC.

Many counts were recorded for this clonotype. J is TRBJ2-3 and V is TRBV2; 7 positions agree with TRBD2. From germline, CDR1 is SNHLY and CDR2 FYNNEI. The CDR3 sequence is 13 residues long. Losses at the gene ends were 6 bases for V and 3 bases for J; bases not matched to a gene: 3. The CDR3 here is CASRAGVTDTQYF. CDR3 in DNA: TGTGCCAGCAGGGCGGGAGTGACAGATACGCAGTATTTT. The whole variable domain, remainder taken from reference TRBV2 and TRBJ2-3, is EPEVTQTPSHQVTQMGQEVILRCVPISNHLYFYWYRQILGQKVEFLVSFYNNEISEKSEIFDDQFSVERPDGSNFTLKIRSTKLEDSAMYFCASRAGVTDTQYFGPGTRLTVL.

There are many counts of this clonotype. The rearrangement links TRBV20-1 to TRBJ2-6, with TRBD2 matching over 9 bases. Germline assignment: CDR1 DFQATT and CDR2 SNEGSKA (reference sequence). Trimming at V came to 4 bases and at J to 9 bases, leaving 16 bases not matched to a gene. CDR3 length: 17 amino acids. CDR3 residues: CSAKALAGRRRVNVLTF. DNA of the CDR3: TGCAGTGCTAAGGCGCTAGCGGGACGACGAAGGGTCAACGTCCTGACTTTC.

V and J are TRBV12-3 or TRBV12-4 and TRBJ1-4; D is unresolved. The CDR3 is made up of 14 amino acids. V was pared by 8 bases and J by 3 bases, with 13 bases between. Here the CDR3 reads CASQRFSSNEKLFF. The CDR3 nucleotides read TGTGCCAGCCAGAGGTTTTCTTCTAATGAAAAACTGTTTTTT.

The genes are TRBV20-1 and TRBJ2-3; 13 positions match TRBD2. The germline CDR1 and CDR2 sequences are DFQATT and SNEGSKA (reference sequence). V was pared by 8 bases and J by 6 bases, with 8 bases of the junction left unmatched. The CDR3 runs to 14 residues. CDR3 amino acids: CSPTSGGAPDTQYF. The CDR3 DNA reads TGCAGTCCCACTAGCGGGGGGGCTCCTGATACGCAGTATTTT.

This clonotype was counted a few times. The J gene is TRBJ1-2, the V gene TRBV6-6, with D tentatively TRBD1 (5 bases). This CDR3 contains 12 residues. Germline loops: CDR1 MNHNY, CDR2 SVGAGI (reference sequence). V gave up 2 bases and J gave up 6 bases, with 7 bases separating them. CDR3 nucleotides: TGTGCCAGCAGTTACCCAGGGAATGGCTACACCTTC. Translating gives CASSYPGNGYTF.

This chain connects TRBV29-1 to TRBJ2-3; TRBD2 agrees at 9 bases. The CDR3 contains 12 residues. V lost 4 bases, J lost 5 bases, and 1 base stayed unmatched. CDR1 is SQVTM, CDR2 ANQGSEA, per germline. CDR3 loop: CSVVAGVDTQYF. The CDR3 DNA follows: TGCAGCGTTGTAGCGGGAGTAGATACGCAGTATTTT.

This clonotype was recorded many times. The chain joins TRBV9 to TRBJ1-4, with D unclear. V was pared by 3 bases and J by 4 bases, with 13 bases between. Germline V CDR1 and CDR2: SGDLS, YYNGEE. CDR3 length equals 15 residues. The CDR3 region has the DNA TGTGCCAGCAGCGGAGGAGGGCAGTTTAATGAAAAACTGTTTTTT. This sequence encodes CASSGGGQFNEKLFF.

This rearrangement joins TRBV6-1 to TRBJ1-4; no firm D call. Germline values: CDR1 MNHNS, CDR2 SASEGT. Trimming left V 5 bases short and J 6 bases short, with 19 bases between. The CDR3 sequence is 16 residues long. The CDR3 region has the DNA TGTGCCAGCAGTAAATCTGTTACTCCGGACGATGAAAAACTGTTTTTT. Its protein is CASSKSVTPDDEKLFF.

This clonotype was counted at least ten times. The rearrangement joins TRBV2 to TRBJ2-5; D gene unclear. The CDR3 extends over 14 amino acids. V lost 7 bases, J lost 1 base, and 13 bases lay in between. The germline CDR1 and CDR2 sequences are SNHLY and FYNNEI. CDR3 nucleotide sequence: TGTGCCAGCACCTTCTACGCCATCCAAGAGACCCAGTACTTC. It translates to CASTFYAIQETQYF. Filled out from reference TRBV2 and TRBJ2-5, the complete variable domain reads EPEVTQTPSHQVTQMGQEVILRCVPISNHLYFYWYRQILGQKVEFLVSFYNNEISEKSEIFDDQFSVERPDGSNFTLKIRSTKLEDSAMYFCASTFYAIQETQYFGPGTRLLVL.

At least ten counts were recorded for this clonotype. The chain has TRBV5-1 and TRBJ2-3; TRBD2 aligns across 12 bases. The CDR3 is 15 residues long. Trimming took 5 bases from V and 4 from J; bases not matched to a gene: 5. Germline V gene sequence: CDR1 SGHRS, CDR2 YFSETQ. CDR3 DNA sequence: TGCGCCAGCAGGACTAGCGGGAGTGGGGCAGATACGCAGTATTTT. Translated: CASRTSGSGADTQYF.

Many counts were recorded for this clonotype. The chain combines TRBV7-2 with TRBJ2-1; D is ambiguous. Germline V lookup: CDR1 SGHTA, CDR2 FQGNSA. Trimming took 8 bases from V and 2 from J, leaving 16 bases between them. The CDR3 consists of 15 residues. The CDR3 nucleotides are TGTGCCAGCTATAAAAGGGCGGTTGCCTACAATGAGCAGTTCTTC. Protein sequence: CASYKRAVAYNEQFF.

CDR3 sequence (DNA): TGTGCCAGCAGCCTTGGAGGGGATAGCAATCAGCCCCAGCATTTT. It yields the protein CASSLGGDSNQPQHF. V usage is TRBV12-3 or TRBV12-4 and J usage is TRBJ1-5; a weak D match, TRBD1 (5 bases). V was cut by 6 bases and J by 0 bases, with 12 bases left in between. CDR3 size: 15 residues.

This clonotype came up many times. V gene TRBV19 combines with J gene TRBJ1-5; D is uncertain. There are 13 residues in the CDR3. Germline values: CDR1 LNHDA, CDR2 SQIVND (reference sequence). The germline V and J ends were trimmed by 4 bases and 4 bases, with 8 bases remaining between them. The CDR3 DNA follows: TGTGCCAGTAGTAGGGAAGTTAATCAGCCCCAGCATTTT. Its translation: CASSREVNQPQHF.